The 26 T cell receptor beta chains below come from one sample, sequenced in a study of T cell responses to AZD1222 COVID-19 vaccine. Profiled with immunoSEQ multiplex PCR; TCRdb holds only in-frame clones, not every one. The table includes 95,000 to 120,000 clones, more than 70% detected once. The sequencing here drew on peripheral blood, taken on day 0 of MenACWY control vaccination. These TCRs come from an adult in good health.

V gene TRBV5-4 combines with J gene TRBJ2-2; D ambiguous. Germline-derived CDR1 and CDR2 are SGHNT and YYREEE (reference sequence). The length of the CDR3 is 15 residues. The germline V and J ends were trimmed by 0 bases and 3 bases, with 9 bases remaining between them. The DNA of the CDR3 is TGTGCCAGCAGCTTGGACTCGGCGGACACCGGGGAGCTGTTTTTT. This codes for CASSLDSADTGELFF.

V and J are TRBV7-9 and TRBJ2-5; the match to TRBD1 covers 10 bases. CDR1 and CDR2 from the germline V gene are SEHNR and FQNEAQ (reference sequence). The CDR3 is made up of 16 amino acids. After removal of 1 base from V and 2 bases from J, the junction contained 4 bases not matched to a gene. The CDR3 loop is CASSLVGDRGQETQYF. DNA for the CDR3: TGTGCCAGCAGCTTAGTGGGGGACAGGGGACAAGAGACCCAGTACTTC.

The V call is TRBV4-3, the J call TRBJ1-4, with 9 nucleotides matching TRBD1. The CDR3 contains 18 residues. Germline CDR1 and CDR2: LGHNA and YSLEER. V was clipped by 3 bases and J by 0 bases; unmatched bases: 8. In DNA, the CDR3 is TGCGCCAGCAGCCACCCGGGACAGGGCCCCGCAACTAATGAAAAACTGTTTTTT. This translates into CASSHPGQGPATNEKLFF.

The J gene is TRBJ2-5, the V gene TRBV5-1, with D possibly being TRBD2 (6 bases). The germline V gene has CDR1 SGHRS and CDR2 YFSETQ. V dropped 5 bases and J dropped 3 bases, with 23 bases sitting between them. CDR3 length equals 17 residues. CDR3 sequence: CASSPGTSQHGEETQYF. The CDR3 nucleotides read TGCGCCAGCAGTCCCGGGACTTCGCAACATGGTGAAGAGACCCAGTACTTC.

The CDR3 sequence: CASSSRDRDLTEQYF. CDR3 DNA sequence: TGTGCCAGCAGTAGCCGGGACAGGGATTTGACCGAGCAGTACTTC. The rearrangement uses TRBV2 and TRBJ2-7, with TRBD1 matching 9 bases. Germline lookup yields CDR1 SNHLY and CDR2 FYNNEI. CDR3 length equals 15 residues. V trimming: 5 bases; J trimming: 6 bases; junction bases outside the gene matches: 11.

This clone was seen once. Other DNA sequences in the sample encode the same CDR3. The CDR3 sequence: CASSLAGSTYEQYF. CDR3 bases: TGTGCCAGCAGCTTGGCGGGCAGTACCTACGAGCAGTACTTC. The chain uses TRBV5-4 and TRBJ2-7; unclear D gene. V was shortened by 0 bases and J by 2 bases, with 9 bases between the two germline ends. CDR1 is SGHNT, CDR2 YYREEE, per germline (reference sequence). The CDR3 is 14 amino acids.

This clone was seen repeatedly, ten times or more. The rearrangement uses TRBV28 and TRBJ1-4; TRBD1 matches at 7 bases. CDR1 and CDR2 from the germline V gene are MDHEN and SYDVKM. V trimming: 8 bases; J trimming: 8 bases; junction bases outside the gene matches: 8. This CDR3 is built from 13 residues. This CDR3 reads CASRRQGWEKLFF. The CDR3 nucleotides are TGTGCCAGCCGAAGACAGGGCTGGGAAAAACTGTTTTTT. The whole variable domain, remainder taken from reference TRBV28 and TRBJ1-4, is DVKVTQSSRYLVKRTGEKVFLECVQDMDHENMFWYRQDPGLGLRLIYFSYDVKMKEKGDIPEGYSVSREKKERFSLILESASTNQTSMYLCASRRQGWEKLFFGSGTQLSVL.

This clone turned up a few times. The genes are TRBV11-2 and TRBJ1-6, with 7 nucleotides matching TRBD1. Germline-derived CDR1 and CDR2 are SGHAT and FQNNGV. The CDR3 is 15 amino acids. V dropped 5 bases and J dropped 6; count of bases not matched to a gene: 7. The CDR3 DNA reads TGTGCCAGCAGCGGAATGGGACAGTTTAATTCACCCCTCCACTTT. Encoded protein: CASSGMGQFNSPLHF.

The chain couples TRBV18 to TRBJ1-2; 12 positions agree with TRBD1. CDR1 is KGHSH, CDR2 LQKENI, per germline. The CDR3 covers 15 residues. The trim removed 3 bases at V and 4 bases at J, leaving 3 bases unmatched. CDR3 bases: TGTGCCAGCTCACCGGGACAGGGGGCGTCCTATGGCTACACCTTC. Protein sequence: CASSPGQGASYGYTF.

This chain links TRBV9 with TRBJ1-2, with D possibly matching TRBD1 (5 bases). The CDR3 consists of 14 residues. V shed 0 bases and J shed 2 bases, with 8 bases lying between them. The V gene's germline CDR1 is SGDLS and CDR2 YYNGEE. CDR3 sequence reads: CASSVGWGNYGYTF. DNA for the CDR3: TGTGCCAGCAGCGTAGGATGGGGCAACTATGGCTACACCTTC.

This chain joins TRBV3-1 (or the pseudogene TRBV3-2) and TRBJ1-5; D remains unclear. Germline assignment: CDR1 LGHDT and CDR2 YNNKEL (reference sequence). The CDR3 runs 12 residues. V lost 3 bases and J lost 6, with 6 bases in between. Here the CDR3 DNA reads TGTGCCAGCAGCCAGACCAGTCAGCCCCAGCATTTT. Translating gives CASSQTSQPQHF.

The chain couples TRBV12-3 or TRBV12-4 to TRBJ1-1; 7 bases are shared with TRBD1. This CDR3 has 13 amino acids. With V trimmed by 5 bases and J by 6 bases, 6 bases remained unmatched. CDR3 sequence (DNA): TGTGCCAGCAGTGGACAGGAACGGGCTGAAGCTTTCTTT. Protein sequence: CASSGQERAEAFF.

This sequence joins TRBV19 and TRBJ1-5; perhaps TRBD1 as D (6 bases). V lost 3 bases and J 7 bases, leaving 16 bases between the germline ends. Germline loops: CDR1 LNHDA, CDR2 SQIVND (reference sequence). This CDR3 has 15 residues. This chain's CDR3 is CASSITGGKEQPQHF. In nucleotides, the CDR3 is TGTGCCAGTAGTATCACGGGGGGCAAAGAGCAGCCCCAGCATTTT.

This chain joins TRBV18 and TRBJ1-2; TRBD1 might be the D (6 bases). Trimming removed 4 bases from V and 6 bases from J, with 15 bases in between. Germline CDR1 reads KGHSH; CDR2 reads LQKENI. The CDR3 sequence is 14 residues long. CDR3: CASSQTLGGDGYTF. DNA for the CDR3: TGTGCCAGCTCACAAACCTTGGGGGGCGATGGCTACACCTTC.

This chain connects TRBV19 to TRBJ2-1; TRBD1 agrees at 9 bases. The CDR3 extends over 15 amino acids. The junction had 3 bases not matched to a gene; V was cut back by 1 base and J by 5 bases. The germline V gene has CDR1 LNHDA and CDR2 SQIVND (reference sequence). CDR3 sequence reads: CASSIGTGAHNEQFF. Here the CDR3 DNA reads TGTGCCAGTAGTATAGGGACAGGGGCTCACAATGAGCAGTTCTTC.

Only a few counts were recorded for this clone. This sequence joins TRBV4-2 and TRBJ1-3; D unresolved. V lost 1 base and J lost 0, with 10 bases in between. Germline V gene sequence: CDR1 LGHNA, CDR2 YNFKEQ. The CDR3 runs 16 residues. CDR3 DNA: TGTGCCAGCAGCCAAGTAGGGTCCCACTCTGGAAACACCATATATTTT. Translating it yields CASSQVGSHSGNTIYF.

This clone has just one count. This chain uses TRBV6-6 with TRBJ2-7; 7 nucleotides match TRBD1. The V and J ends lost 5 bases and 3 bases, in that order; junction bases with no gene match: 10. From germline, CDR1 is MNHNY and CDR2 SVGAGI (reference sequence). The CDR3 sequence is 15 residues long. The CDR3 coding sequence is TGTGCCAGCAGTCGGACAGGCCCTTTATTCTACGAGCAGTACTTC. Translating it yields CASSRTGPLFYEQYF.

The V call is TRBV3-1 (or the pseudogene TRBV3-2), the J call TRBJ1-1, with D possibly matching TRBD1 (6 bases). V shed 4 bases and J shed 3 bases, with 21 bases lying between them. Germline CDR1 reads LGHDT; CDR2 reads YNNKEL (reference sequence). The CDR3 loop spans 17 amino acids. CDR3 sequence: CASSPRSGGRVDTEAFF. The CDR3 nucleotides read TGTGCCAGCAGCCCAAGGAGCGGGGGGCGCGTGGACACTGAAGCTTTCTTT.

V gene TRBV9 combines with J gene TRBJ2-3; possible D gene TRBD2, 7 bases. The CDR3 has 15 residues. V was trimmed by 3 bases and J by 4 bases, leaving 15 bases between them. CDR1 is SGDLS, CDR2 YYNGEE, per germline. The DNA of the CDR3 is TGTGCCAGCAGCGACTACCGGGGGGCTGCAGATACGCAGTATTTT. As protein: CASSDYRGAADTQYF. The full variable domain, completed using reference TRBV9 and TRBJ2-3, is DSGVTQTPKHLITATGQRVTLRCSPRSGDLSVYWYQQSLDQGLQFLIQYYNGEERAKGNILERFSAQQFPDLHSELNLSSLELGDSALYFCASSDYRGAADTQYFGPGTRLTVL.

The chain has TRBV27 and TRBJ2-1; D is undetermined. V was shortened by 3 bases and J by 8 bases, with 14 bases between the two germline ends. In germline, CDR1 is MNHEY, CDR2 SMNVEV (reference sequence). This CDR3 has 14 residues. This CDR3 is CASSFKGVSDEQFF. The CDR3 DNA reads as TGTGCCAGCAGTTTCAAGGGTGTGAGCGATGAGCAGTTCTTC.

The chain uses TRBV7-9 and TRBJ2-1; possible D gene TRBD2, 6 bases. The V gene's germline CDR1 is SEHNR and CDR2 FQNEAQ (reference sequence). With 5 bases removed from V and 5 bases from J, the gap between germline ends came to 19 bases. This CDR3 spans 16 amino acids. CDR3 bases: TGTGCCAGCAGCCCCAGGACACCCCGGGGGAACAATGAGCAGTTCTTC. It translates to CASSPRTPRGNNEQFF.

The chain carries TRBV9 and TRBJ1-2, with 11 positions matching TRBD1. Germline CDR1 reads SGDLS; CDR2 reads YYNGEE. V was pared by 3 bases and J by 7 bases, with 11 bases of the junction left unmatched. The CDR3 covers 16 residues. The CDR3 nucleotides read TGTGCCAGCAGCGCCGGGACAGGGGGGTTTCCCCCTGGCTACACCTTC. This encodes CASSAGTGGFPPGYTF.

The chain recombines TRBV7-9 with TRBJ2-7; TRBD2 matches 14 bases. This CDR3 has 16 residues. The germline V gene encodes CDR1 SEHNR and CDR2 FQNEAQ (reference sequence). V trimming: 1 base; J trimming: 3 bases; junction bases outside the gene matches: 2. The CDR3 DNA reads as TGTGCCAGCAGCTTAGTCGGGACTAGCGGGGGCTACGAGCAGTACTTC. Amino acids: CASSLVGTSGGYEQYF.

The table lists this clone with a count of one. V is TRBV5-6 and J is TRBJ2-7; D gene unclear. The CDR3 sequence is 13 residues long. With 1 base removed from V and 2 bases from J, the gap between germline ends came to 7 bases. From germline, CDR1 is SGHDT and CDR2 YYEEEE. In DNA, the CDR3 is TGTGCCAGCAGCTTGAGTCAACCCTACGAGCAGTACTTC. It translates to CASSLSQPYEQYF.

The V call is TRBV11-3, the J call TRBJ2-1; 15 nucleotides agree with TRBD2. V lost 4 bases to trimming and J lost 9 bases; unmatched junction nucleotides: 10. In germline, CDR1 is SGHNT, CDR2 YENEEA. The CDR3 sequence is 17 residues long. CDR3 sequence reads: CASSSAGTSGGRGEQFF. The CDR3 coding sequence is TGTGCCAGCAGCTCCGCCGGGACTAGCGGGGGGCGGGGTGAGCAGTTCTTC. Looking up the rest from reference TRBV11-3 and TRBJ2-1 gives the full variable domain: EAGVVQSPRYKIIEKKQPVAFWCNPISGHNTLYWYLQNLGQGPELLIRYENEEAVDDSQLPKDRFSAERLKGVDSTLKIQPAELGDSAVYLCASSSAGTSGGRGEQFFGPGTRLTVL.

This clone has a single count. The chain has TRBV5-6 and TRBJ2-5, with 8 positions matching TRBD1. V shed 4 bases and J 11 bases; nucleotides not matched to a gene: 19. CDR1 SGHDT and CDR2 YYEEEE come from the germline V gene. The CDR3 loop spans 16 amino acids. CDR3: CASSQLAGTGGPSQYF. CDR3 coding DNA: TGTGCCAGCAGCCAATTGGCAGGTACAGGGGGGCCGTCTCAGTACTTC.